Below are 9 T cell receptor beta chains sequenced from a single sample in a study of blood T cell repertoires in COVID-19. The method was immunoSEQ multiplex PCR; TCRdb's version includes in-frame clones alone and lacks a portion of them. The sample gives 90,000 to 120,000 clones, approximately 69% of which show up once; around 6.3% is in the top ten. The sample taken for sequencing was peripheral blood. The origin of the receptors is an elderly man with acute or convalescent COVID-19.

About this clone: No DNA is shown, since the ends of the CDR3 on it are uncertain; the CDR3 is the one TCRdb lists. The chain links TRBV21-1 to TRBJ1-5. TRBV21-1 is recorded as a pseudogene. The CDR3 sequence runs 20 residues, both termini included. CDR3 region: CASSPYRCGRTSTRNQPQHF.

V is TRBV3-1 (or the pseudogene TRBV3-2) and J is TRBJ2-1; TRBD2 agrees at 8 bases. Germline CDR1 LGHDT, CDR2 YNNKEL (reference sequence). CDR3 length: 16 amino acids. V gave up 5 bases and J gave up 5 bases; unmatched junction bases: 11. The CDR3 nucleotides are TGTGCCAGCAGCTCGGGAGGGGGAGGTATACACAATGAGCAGTTCTTC. It translates to CASSSGGGGIHNEQFF.

This chain joins TRBV18 and TRBJ1-1; 8 positions agree with TRBD1. In germline, CDR1 is KGHSH, CDR2 LQKENI. J gave up 2 bases and V 3 bases, and 5 bases lay outside the gene matches. There are 15 residues in the CDR3. The DNA of the CDR3 is TGTGCCAGCTCACCCCTGGACAGGGCCAACACTGAAGCTTTCTTT. Its protein is CASSPLDRANTEAFF. Complete variable domain (other parts from reference TRBV18 and TRBJ1-1): NAGVMQNPRHLVRRRGQEARLRCSPMKGHSHVYWYRQLPEEGLKFMVYLQKENIIDESGMPKERFSAEFPKEGPSILRIQQVVRGDSAAYFCASSPLDRANTEAFFGQGTRLTVV.

V gene TRBV12-3 or TRBV12-4 combines with J gene TRBJ1-1; D remains ambiguous. CDR3 size: 13 residues. V was cut by 5 bases and J by 4 bases, with 11 bases left in between. For the CDR3, the DNA is TGTGCCAGCAGTCTGGGCGCGTTCACTGAAGCTTTCTTT. Its protein product is CASSLGAFTEAFF.

This clone has more than one count but fewer than ten. The chain combines TRBV11-1 with TRBJ2-1, with 12 bases fitting TRBD2. The V gene end was trimmed by 1 base and the J gene end by 4 bases; junction bases not matched to a gene: 2. The CDR3 covers 16 residues. CDR1 is SGHAT, CDR2 FQDESV, per germline (reference sequence). DNA for the CDR3: TGTGCCAGCAGCTTAGAAGGACTAGCGGGGTACAATGAGCAGTTCTTC. It codes for CASSLEGLAGYNEQFF.

The gene calls are TRBV7-2 and TRBJ2-5; 9 nucleotides line up with TRBD1. Germline V gives CDR1 SGHTA, CDR2 FQGNSA. The CDR3 has 15 residues. V trimming: 7 bases; J trimming: 1 base; junction bases outside the gene matches: 7. The DNA of the CDR3 is TGTGCCAGCACCGGGACAGGGTCCCCCCAAGAGACCCAGTACTTC. It encodes CASTGTGSPQETQYF.

This sequence joins TRBV7-2 and TRBJ1-1, with 9 positions matching TRBD1. Trimming at V came to 3 bases and at J to 2 bases, leaving 7 bases not matched to a gene. The length of the CDR3 is 16 residues. Germline CDR1 SGHTA, CDR2 FQGNSA. The CDR3 spells CASSFPRGQGNTEAFF. The CDR3 region has the DNA TGTGCCAGCAGCTTCCCCAGGGGACAGGGTAACACTGAAGCTTTCTTT. Full variable domain (rest looked up from reference TRBV7-2 and TRBJ1-1): GAGVSQSPSNKVTEKGKDVELRCDPISGHTALYWYRQSLGQGLEFLIYFQGNSAPDKSGLPSDRFSAERTGGSVSTLTIQRTQQEDSAVYLCASSFPRGQGNTEAFFGQGTRLTVV.

In regard to this clone: The same CDR3 can be traced to other DNA sequences in this sample. The J gene is TRBJ1-3, the V gene TRBV9; D gene uncertain. Trimming took 3 bases from V and 4 from J, leaving 5 bases between them. Germline V gives CDR1 SGDLS, CDR2 YYNGEE. The CDR3 is 12 residues long. The DNA of the CDR3 is TGTGCCAGCAGCGCCTCCGGAAACACCATATATTTT. It yields the protein CASSASGNTIYF.

CDR3 coding DNA: TGTGCCAGCTCACCACCGCGGCTAGCGGGAGGGCCTAAGTTCTTC. It is translated as CASSPPRLAGGPKFF. V and J are TRBV18 and TRBJ2-1, with 12 bases that match TRBD2. Germline V CDR1 and CDR2: KGHSH, LQKENI. Trimming cost V 0 bases and J 14 bases; bases outside gene matches: 8. The CDR3 extends over 15 amino acids.